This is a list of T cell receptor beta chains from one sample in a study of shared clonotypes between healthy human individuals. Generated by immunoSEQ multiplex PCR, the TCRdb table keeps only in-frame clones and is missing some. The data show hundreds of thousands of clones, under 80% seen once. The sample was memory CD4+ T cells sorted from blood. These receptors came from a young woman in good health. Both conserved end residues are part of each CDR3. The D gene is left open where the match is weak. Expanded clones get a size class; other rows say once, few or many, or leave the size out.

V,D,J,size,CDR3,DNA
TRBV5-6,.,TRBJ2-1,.,CASSLEARTYNEQFF,TGTGCCAGCAGCTTGGAGGCACGGACCTACAATGAGCAGTTCTTC
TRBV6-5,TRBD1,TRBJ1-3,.,CASSLDRGDGNTIYF,TGTGCCAGCAGTCTCGACAGGGGTGATGGAAACACCATATATTTT
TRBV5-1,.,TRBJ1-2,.,CASSPASPNYGYTF,TGCGCCAGCAGCCCGGCGAGCCCAAACTATGGCTACACCTTC
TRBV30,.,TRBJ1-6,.,CAWSVHNSPLHF,TGTGCCTGGAGTGTACATAATTCACCCCTCCACTTT
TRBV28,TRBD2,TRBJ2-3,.,CASSFGLAGFTDTQYF,TGTGCCAGCAGTTTCGGACTAGCGGGCTTCACAGATACGCAGTATTTT
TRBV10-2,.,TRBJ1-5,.,CASRNLGDWQPQHF,TGCGCCAGCAGGAACCTGGGGGACTGGCAGCCCCAGCATTTT
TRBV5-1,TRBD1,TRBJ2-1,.,CASSLGTGAIEQFF,TGCGCCAGCAGCTTGGGTACAGGGGCGATTGAGCAGTTCTTC
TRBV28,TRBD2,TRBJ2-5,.,CASRPQRLARETQYF,TGTGCCAGCAGACCCCAGAGACTAGCGCGGGAGACCCAGTACTTC
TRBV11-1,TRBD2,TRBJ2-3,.,CASSGWLAGTDTQYF,TGTGCCAGCAGCGGCTGGCTAGCGGGAACTGATACGCAGTATTTT
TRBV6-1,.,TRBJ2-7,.,CASSLDLPYEQYF,TGTGCCAGCAGTCTGGACCTCCCTTACGAGCAGTACTTC
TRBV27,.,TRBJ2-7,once,CASSLAGAHEQYF,TGTGCCAGCAGCCTCGCCGGGGCCCACGAGCAGTACTTC
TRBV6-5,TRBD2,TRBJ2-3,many,CASSRLAGSDTQYF,TGTGCCAGCAGTCGACTAGCGGGATCGGATACGCAGTATTTT